This passage covers 30 T cell receptor beta chains from one sample sequenced in a study of T cells in Graves' hyperthyroidism and ophthalmopathy. Researchers took RNA transcripts and amplified the TCR beta CDR3 regions from them. When the TCR CDR3 underwent first-round RT-PCR, the HTBI primer set was used. TCRdb re-called the multiplex PCR reads with MiXCR, one entry per CDR3 protein. The sample lists approximately 300,000 distinct CDR3 sequences, 15% to 20% occurring once. Sequenced: blood. These receptors were obtained from a woman in her sixties with Graves' ophthalmopathy.

The chain couples TRBV19 to TRBJ1-5; D is undetermined. V lost 3 bases and J 0 bases, leaving 12 bases between the germline ends. The CDR3 covers 16 residues. Germline CDR1 is LNHDA and CDR2 is SQIVND (reference sequence). The CDR3 coding sequence is TGTGCCAGTAGTATTAGGGCAGAATATAGCAATCAGCCCCAGCATTTT. It encodes CASSIRAEYSNQPQHF.

This clonotype was counted only a few times. The chain has TRBV5-6 and TRBJ2-7; 10 nucleotides align to TRBD1. Unmatched junction bases numbered 8, after V lost 4 bases and J lost 1 base. The CDR3 is made up of 16 amino acids. The germline V gene encodes CDR1 SGHDT and CDR2 YYEEEE. CDR3 residues: CASSDLRTGGSYEQYF. Here the CDR3 DNA reads TGTGCCAGCAGCGATCTTCGGACAGGGGGTTCCTACGAGCAGTACTTC.

The chain employs TRBV6-1 and TRBJ1-2; D unclear. Deletions cut 6 bases from V and 0 bases from J, with 11 bases between. This CDR3 region has 14 residues. Germline V lookup: CDR1 MNHNS, CDR2 SASEGT. This CDR3 is CASRTRGTNYGYTF. CDR3 nucleotide sequence: TGTGCCAGCAGGACGAGAGGGACTAACTATGGCTACACCTTC.

In its sample, this clonotype was seen a few times. The rearrangement joins TRBV27 to TRBJ2-1, with 12 nucleotides matching TRBD2. Germline V gives CDR1 MNHEY, CDR2 SMNVEV (reference sequence). The CDR3 has 16 residues. After removal of 5 bases from V and 8 bases from J, the junction contained 10 bases not matched to a gene. The CDR3 protein is CASSNGLAGRGDEQFF. The DNA for the CDR3 is TGTGCCAGCAGTAACGGACTAGCGGGACGGGGCGATGAGCAGTTCTTC.

This clonotype was seen ten or more times. The chain recombines TRBV27 with TRBJ2-3; D uncertain. CDR3 size: 13 residues. The V end was cut by 4 bases, the J end by 6 bases, with 11 bases between. Per the germline V gene, CDR1 is MNHEY and CDR2 is SMNVEV (reference sequence). The CDR3 DNA reads as TGTGCCAGCAGTTACCAAACCCCGGATACGCAGTATTTT. It translates to CASSYQTPDTQYF.

Worth noting for this clonotype: This clone may be a read error of a much larger clone one base away. V usage is TRBV5-1 and J usage is TRBJ1-2; 7 positions agree with TRBD1. V lost 1 base and J lost 3; bases outside the gene matches: 15. The CDR3 runs 18 residues. CDR1 is SGHRS, CDR2 YFSETQ, per germline. The CDR3 DNA reads TGCGCCAGCAGCTTGCGCCCCTCGACAGGGAGTGGGGACTATGGCTACACCTTC. Translating gives CASSLRPSTGSGDYGYTF.

This clonotype showed up many times. The CDR3, as DNA: TGTGCCAGCTCACCGGACGCAGGGGAGACCCAGTACTTC. Amino acids: CASSPDAGETQYF. V and J are TRBV18 and TRBJ2-5; the D gene is possibly TRBD1 (5 bases). V shed 3 bases and J shed 5 bases, with 10 bases lying between them. The CDR3 has 13 amino acids. CDR1 is KGHSH, CDR2 LQKENI, per germline.

Ten or more counts support this clonotype. CDR3 residues: CASSERLVYGNTGELFF. CDR3 DNA sequence: TGTGCCAGCAGTGAACGGCTAGTGTACGGTAACACCGGGGAGCTGTTTTTT. The rearrangement uses TRBV2 and TRBJ2-2; D unclear. Germline loops: CDR1 SNHLY, CDR2 FYNNEI. This CDR3 has 17 residues. The V and J ends lost 2 bases and 2 bases respectively, with 15 bases between them.

The chain is built from TRBV15 and TRBJ2-5; perhaps TRBD1 as D (5 bases). V was shortened by 1 base and J by 12 bases, with 12 bases between the two germline ends. Germline CDR1 LNHNV, CDR2 YYDKDF (reference sequence). The CDR3 is 12 residues long. CDR3 sequence reads: CATSRAQGREYF. CDR3 DNA: TGTGCCACCAGCAGAGCGCAGGGCAGGGAGTACTTC.

This clonotype has just a few counts. This rearrangement joins TRBV5-1 to TRBJ2-5, with D tentatively TRBD2 (6 bases). Per germline, CDR1 SGHRS and CDR2 YFSETQ. The CDR3 covers 16 residues. V was shortened by 2 bases and J by 5 bases, with 19 bases between the two germline ends. This CDR3 is CASSLGPTTAGETQYF. As DNA, the CDR3 is TGCGCCAGCAGCTTAGGCCCAACGACGGCGGGGGAGACCCAGTACTTC.

This clonotype turned up a few times. The rearrangement uses TRBV5-5 and TRBJ1-2; D is undetermined. Germline CDR1 SGHKS, CDR2 YYEKEE (reference sequence). The V gene lost 4 bases and the J gene lost 4 bases, with 20 bases spanning the gap. The CDR3 contains 16 residues. The CDR3 region is CASSLDGETRSYGYTF. CDR3 DNA sequence: TGTGCCAGCAGCCTGGACGGGGAGACCAGATCCTATGGCTACACCTTC.

This clonotype was recorded at least ten times. J is TRBJ2-7 and V is TRBV4-1, with 9 bases identical to TRBD2. Germline lookup yields CDR1 MGHRA and CDR2 YSYEKL. This CDR3 has 15 residues. Germline trimming cut 4 bases from V and 7 bases from J; bases unmatched to any gene: 11. In DNA, the CDR3 is TGCGCCAGCAGCCTCCTTGAGCGGGGGGCGGGAGAGCAGTACTTC. Translated, it gives CASSLLERGAGEQYF.

There are many counts of this clonotype. This chain joins TRBV2 and TRBJ1-5; D gene uncertain. The CDR3 totals 14 residues. Germline V CDR1 and CDR2: SNHLY, FYNNEI. With 2 bases removed from V and 0 bases from J, the gap between germline ends came to 5 bases. The CDR3 DNA reads TGTGCCAGCAGTGAACAAAATAGCAATCAGCCCCAGCATTTT. Its protein product is CASSEQNSNQPQHF. The full variable domain, in which reference TRBV2 and TRBJ1-5 provide the parts outside the CDR3, is EPEVTQTPSHQVTQMGQEVILRCVPISNHLYFYWYRQILGQKVEFLVSFYNNEISEKSEIFDDQFSVERPDGSNFTLKIRSTKLEDSAMYFCASSEQNSNQPQHFGDGTRLSIL.

The chain joins TRBV20-1 to TRBJ2-1; either TRBD1 or TRBD2 may supply D (5 bases each). CDR1 and CDR2 (germline): DFQATT, SNEGSKA (reference sequence). There are 14 residues in the CDR3. V shed 5 bases and J shed 4 bases, with 15 bases lying between them. The CDR3 DNA reads TGCAGTGCTGGAACCGAGGGGTTTTACAATGAGCAGTTCTTC. Amino acid sequence: CSAGTEGFYNEQFF.

This clonotype appeared many times. This sequence joins TRBV11-2 and TRBJ2-5; no clear D gene. The length of the CDR3 is 15 residues. The germline V gene has CDR1 SGHAT and CDR2 FQNNGV. The V gene lost 2 bases and the J gene lost 5 bases, with 15 bases spanning the gap. The chain's CDR3 is CASSLTANKGETQYF. CDR3 in DNA: TGTGCCAGCAGCTTAACAGCAAATAAAGGGGAGACCCAGTACTTC. The full variable domain, rest sourced from reference TRBV11-2 and TRBJ2-5, is EAGVAQSPRYKIIEKRQSVAFWCNPISGHATLYWYQQILGQGPKLLIQFQNNGVVDDSQLPKDRFSAERLKGVDSTLKIQPAKLEDSAVYLCASSLTANKGETQYFGPGTRLLVL.

This clonotype has only a few counts. The chain joins TRBV20-1 to TRBJ1-1; the match to TRBD1 covers 8 bases. The J segment lost 1 base and the V segment lost 5 bases, leaving 6 bases of the junction unmatched. The CDR3 spans 14 residues. CDR1 DFQATT and CDR2 SNEGSKA come from the germline V gene (reference sequence). This CDR3 is CSAYWTGPNTEAFF. CDR3 DNA sequence: TGCAGTGCTTATTGGACAGGGCCGAACACTGAAGCTTTCTTT.

This clonotype has ten or more counts. The chain links TRBV7-3 to TRBJ2-3; 9 positions agree with TRBD1. CDR1 is SGHTA, CDR2 FQGTGA, per germline. The CDR3 covers 14 residues. Trimming took 6 bases from V and 3 from J; bases not matched to a gene: 4. The CDR3 coding sequence is TGTGCCAGCAGTCGGACAGGGGCAACAGATACGCAGTATTTT. Protein: CASSRTGATDTQYF.

This clonotype came up many times. The chain couples TRBV12-3 or TRBV12-4 to TRBJ1-4, with unresolved D. This CDR3 has 14 residues. V was trimmed by 2 bases and J by 8 bases, leaving 12 bases between them. The CDR3 DNA reads TGTGCCAGCAGTTTAACCCCCGCGGGAGAAAAACTGTTTTTT. It yields the protein CASSLTPAGEKLFF.

The chain carries TRBV4-2 and TRBJ1-1, with D perhaps TRBD1 (5 bases). Germline V gene lookup returns CDR1 LGHNA and CDR2 YNFKEQ. The length of the CDR3 is 14 residues. Trimming left V 1 base short and J 9 bases short, with 15 bases between. CDR3 protein: CASSQVGTPTQAFF. CDR3 in DNA: TGTGCCAGCAGCCAAGTTGGGACGCCTACCCAAGCTTTCTTT.

The CDR3 DNA reads as TGTGCCAGCAGTGACCTACAGGGCTCCTATAATTCACCCCTCCACTTT. Translating gives CASSDLQGSYNSPLHF. This chain connects TRBV6-1 to TRBJ1-6; weak D call: TRBD1 (6 bases). V was shortened by 3 bases and J by 0 bases, with 9 bases between the two germline ends. Germline assignment: CDR1 MNHNS and CDR2 SASEGT. This CDR3 spans 16 amino acids.

Turning to this clonotype: This sequence may be a read error, since a much larger clone differs from it by one base. The CDR3 carries no conserved terminal phenylalanine or tryptophan, so it likely arises from a read error. Here the CDR3 reads CASSLAGQGVGELFL. CDR3 bases: TGTGCCAGCAGCTTAGCCGGACAGGGGGTCGGGGAGCTGTTTCTT. The rearrangement links TRBV7-2 to TRBJ2-2; 10 nucleotides align to TRBD1. The CDR3 is made up of 15 amino acids. J gave up 7 bases and V 0 bases, and 2 bases lay outside the gene matches. Germline V lookup: CDR1 SGHTA, CDR2 FQGNSA.

This clonotype was detected ten times or more. The chain is built from TRBV7-8 and TRBJ1-2; perhaps TRBD1 as D (6 bases). Germline-derived CDR1 and CDR2 are SGHVS and FQNEAQ. The CDR3 sequence is 17 residues long. Trimming left V 0 bases short and J 6 bases short, with 20 bases between. CDR3 in amino acids: CASSLARGAAPLDGYTF. Written as DNA, the CDR3 is TGTGCCAGCAGCTTAGCGAGGGGGGCGGCCCCTCTTGATGGCTACACCTTC.

The sample holds many counts of this clonotype. The V gene is TRBV7-2, the J gene TRBJ1-6, with no clear D. Trimming took 5 bases from V and 5 from J, leaving 4 bases between them. The CDR3 covers 12 residues. CDR1 and CDR2 from the germline V gene are SGHTA and FQGNSA. The chain's CDR3 is CASSLHNSPLHF. The CDR3 DNA follows: TGTGCCAGCAGCCTACATAATTCACCCCTCCACTTT.

This clonotype was seen more than once but under ten times. The chain recombines TRBV5-4 with TRBJ2-3; D is ambiguous. V shed 0 bases and J shed 2 bases, with 10 bases lying between them. Germline V gene data show CDR1 as SGHNT and CDR2 as YYREEE (reference sequence). The CDR3 spans 15 residues. Written as DNA, the CDR3 is TGTGCCAGCAGCTTGGATCTTCGGCCCACAGATACGCAGTATTTT. Protein sequence: CASSLDLRPTDTQYF.

The chain employs TRBV3-1 and TRBJ2-2; 8 bases line up with TRBD1. Per the germline V gene, CDR1 is LGHDT and CDR2 is YNNKEL (reference sequence). Germline trimming cut 0 bases from V and 6 bases from J; bases unmatched to any gene: 3. The CDR3 runs to 15 residues. CDR3: CASSQEDRAAGELFF. The CDR3 nucleotides read TGTGCCAGCAGCCAAGAGGACAGGGCGGCCGGGGAGCTGTTTTTT.

This clonotype occurred many times. The CDR3 sequence is CASSPDGYNSPLHF. DNA for the CDR3: TGTGCCAGCAGCCCCGACGGGTATAATTCACCCCTCCACTTT. The gene calls are TRBV3-1 and TRBJ1-6; D gene ambiguous. CDR1 LGHDT and CDR2 YNNKEL come from the germline V gene (reference sequence). This CDR3 is 14 amino acids long. With 4 bases removed from V and 4 bases from J, the gap between germline ends came to 8 bases.

This clonotype was seen only a few times. The chain carries TRBV27 and TRBJ1-2, with TRBD1 matching 9 bases. Germline lookup yields CDR1 MNHEY and CDR2 SMNVEV (reference sequence). Trimming cost V 5 bases and J 7 bases; bases outside gene matches: 11. The CDR3 has 15 residues. CDR3 coding DNA: TGTGCCAGCAGTCTGACCGGGACAGGGAGCTTTGGCTACACCTTC. This sequence encodes CASSLTGTGSFGYTF.

About this clonotype itself: A much larger clone lies one base from this, so it may be a read error. The rearrangement links TRBV7-2 to TRBJ1-3, with TRBD1 as a possible D gene (5 bases). Germline loops: CDR1 SGHTA, CDR2 FQGNSA. CDR3 length: 16 residues. The CDR3 sequence is CASSRGAISSGSTIYF. CDR3 nucleotide sequence: TGTGCCAGCAGCCGTGGGGCGATCAGCTCTGGAAGCACCATATATTTT.

This clonotype was observed many times. This chain links TRBV7-2 with TRBJ1-1, with D hard to call. Germline V gene lookup returns CDR1 SGHTA and CDR2 FQGNSA. The ends were cut back, 3 bases at V and 3 bases at J, with 8 bases in the middle. The CDR3 spans 13 residues. The CDR3 protein is CASSFGVDTEAFF. Here the CDR3 DNA reads TGTGCCAGCAGCTTCGGGGTTGACACTGAAGCTTTCTTT.

The table lists this clonotype with a few counts. The chain joins TRBV28 to TRBJ1-3, with no clear D. The CDR3 sequence is 15 residues long. V dropped 2 bases and J dropped 4 bases, with 12 bases sitting between them. Germline CDR1 reads MDHEN; CDR2 reads SYDVKM. The DNA for the CDR3 is TGTGCCAGCAGTTTAGAGAGTGGTCGGGGAAACACCATATATTTT. Encoded protein: CASSLESGRGNTIYF.